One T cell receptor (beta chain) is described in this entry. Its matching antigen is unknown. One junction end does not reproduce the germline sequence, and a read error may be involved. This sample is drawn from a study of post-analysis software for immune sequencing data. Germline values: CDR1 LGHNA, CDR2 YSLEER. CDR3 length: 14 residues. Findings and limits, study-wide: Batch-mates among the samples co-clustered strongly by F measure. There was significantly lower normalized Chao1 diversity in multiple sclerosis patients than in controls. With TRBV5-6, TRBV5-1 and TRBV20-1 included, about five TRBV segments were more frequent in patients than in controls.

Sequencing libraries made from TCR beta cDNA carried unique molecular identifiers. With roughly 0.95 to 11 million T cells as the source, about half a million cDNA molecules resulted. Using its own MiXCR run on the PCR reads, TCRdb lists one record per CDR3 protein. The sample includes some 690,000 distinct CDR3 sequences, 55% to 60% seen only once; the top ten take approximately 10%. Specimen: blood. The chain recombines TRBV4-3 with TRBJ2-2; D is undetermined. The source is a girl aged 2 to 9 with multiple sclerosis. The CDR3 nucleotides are TGCCCCAGCAGCCAAGGAATTCGGGCCGGGGAGCTGTTTTTT. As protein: CPSSQGIRAGELFF.